This T cell receptor (beta chain) derives from a study of shared clonotypes between healthy human individuals (dated by TCRdb to the early 2020s). Context from the whole study: The cohort included a few men and a couple of women between 18 and 49 years of age. Different laboratories and diverse techniques were used to prepare libraries and sequence TCR repertoires, to increase sequencing depth and limit assay-specific biases. The study deeply sequenced blood TCR repertoires of several healthy adults to estimate repertoire size and the extent of clonotype sharing between individuals. Each donor's leukapheresis produced roughly between roughly 0.85 and 10 billion PBMCs. Per donor, three plates each were used for CD4 naive and CD4 memory, two for CD8 naive, and one for CD8 memory. The paper's findings and limits, for the study overall: Because the study included a small number of donors, the genetic and exposure-history diversity represented was limited. Based on pairwise subsampling, the degree of clonotype sharing among donors was expected to be affected by sequencing depth. Higher generation probabilities were observed for clonotypes shared by all four sorted-subset donors than for non-shared clonotypes. Naive subsets generally had larger estimated clonotype richness than memory subsets did. Only blood was sampled, and tissue TCR repertoires likely differ from those in blood. When several donors were compared, the shared fraction of clonotypes was roughly 5% for naive CD4, more than 3% for naive CD8, 2% to 2.5% for memory CD4, and approximately 0.4% for memory CD8. Even with the large sequencing depth, rarefaction of the sorted-subset datasets indicated that sequencing was incomplete.

The V end loses 0 bases and the J end loses 6 bases, and a stretch of 14 bases separates them. From cysteine to phenylalanine, the CDR3 is 16 amino acids long. The CDR3 DNA has 48 bases and is translated from base 1. CDR1 and CDR2 are drawn from the germline V gene: SNHLY, FYNNEI. TCR CDR3 regions were amplified from genomic DNA by multiplex PCR using the deep immunoSEQ assay. Genomic DNA extracted from each cell subset was distributed evenly over all wells of several immunoSEQ 96-well plates, and each plate served as one replicate. For sorted subsets, approximately 0.2 ug of genomic DNA, equivalent to some 30,000 T cell genomes, went into each replicate PCR. Purified libraries were measured with a Qubit 3.0 fluorometer, size-checked on a Bioanalyzer 2100, and measured again with the KAPA Library Quantification kit. A separate single-read 150-cycle Illumina NextSeq 550 flow cell was used to sequence each immunoSEQ 96-well plate. The authors processed their data as follows. Because the immunoSEQ output held only junctional sequences and lacked quality scores, the filtering could not match the filtering applied to full-length reads. Sequences were annotated with PyIR, a Python wrapper for IgBLAST v1.9, and V/J genes and CDR3 were assigned using IMGT germline references. Reads were removed for weak V/J assignments (E-value above 1e-6), missing CDR3, stop codons, out-of-frame junctions, or ambiguous translated residues. V3J clonotypes were defined by identical inferred V gene, J gene, and CDR3 amino acid sequence. Percentage overlap between repertoires was calculated by dividing the number of shared unique clonotypes by the size of the smaller repertoire. Three approaches were used to assess repertoire richness: RTK rarefaction, the Chao1 estimator, and Recon v2.1 estimates of unobserved clonotypes. Generation probabilities for all TCRbeta clonotypes obtained by the gDNA method from a handful of donors were computed using OLGA. This immuneACCESS table, as held by TCRdb, lists in-frame sequences with V and J called but not all clones. Of the missing ones, under half trace to an unresolved V gene in checked studies; the others have no known cause. V and J calls and clone size are as listed in that table; D and trimming were resolved from the DNA. Across this sample there are roughly 850,000 clones, with around 96% seen only once. Under 0.3% of the sample belongs to the ten largest clones.

As for this clone: Its antigen target is currently unknown. No much larger clone exists at a distance of one base, and base qualities are not known.

CD8 naive samples were CD45RO-negative cells positively selected for CCR7, giving a CD45RA+CCR7+ population that excluded TemRA cells. Healthy HIV-negative adults with no recently reported acute infections or vaccinations were included as donors. Every donor was a Caucasian adult residing in Nashville, Tennessee, USA. Blood was collected by leukapheresis, and PBMCs were isolated by Ficoll-Histopaque density gradient centrifugation and then cryopreserved in liquid nitrogen vapor phase. Purity and quantity of every magnetically sorted T cell population were checked by analytical flow cytometry. From each sorted fraction, genomic DNA was isolated and quantified by UV absorbance on a Nanodrop 2000c.

The chain uses TRBV2 and TRBJ1-4; confidence is insufficient to name the D gene. The source material was naive CD8+ T cells sorted from blood. In the paper's terms, the cell subset or site label means: CD45RA+CCR7+. The sequence was collected from a young man in good health. The DNA reads as follows: TGTGCCAGCAGTGAAGCGCTCCTTTACCCTGATGAAAAACTGTTTTTT. Its translation is CASSEALLYPDEKLFF.